These T cell receptor beta chains were read from a single sample in a study of T cell repertoires in cytomegalovirus infection. For these TCRs, the target antigens are not known. TCRdb ran MiXCR on the reads and lists one entry per CDR3 protein. Of roughly 730,000 distinct CDR3 sequences in the sample, around 30% were seen once. The source was cultured PBMCs, collected from culture after CMV antigen stimulation. Receptor source: a human donor in good health (CMV status not recorded). Some clones in this sample may be carry-over from other donors' samples. CDR3s include the opening cysteine and the closing phenylalanine or tryptophan. Fields, in order: D gene, clone size, V gene, J gene, CDR3 DNA, CDR3 protein. A D gene is named only where the DNA matches it firmly. A row's size may be missing; if present it is once, few, many or a size class.

>-|-|TRBV28|TRBJ1-4
TGTGCCAGCAGTCGATCCGGGAAAGCGAGAGAAAAACTGTTTTTT
CASSRSGKAREKLFF
>-|few|TRBV19|TRBJ2-3
TGTGCCAGTAGTATGTCCAACGGGGGAGTAGATACGCAGTATTTT
CASSMSNGGVDTQYF
>-|few|TRBV7-9|TRBJ2-1
TGTGCCAGCAGCCCCAGGACCGGTTGGAGGGGAAATGAGCAGTTCTTC
CASSPRTGWRGNEQFF
>TRBD1|-|TRBV6-6|TRBJ2-3
TGTGCCATCCGGACAGGGGGATCAGATACGCAGTATTTT
CAIRTGGSDTQYF
>TRBD2|-|TRBV27|TRBJ2-1
TGTGCCAGCAGTGGCCAGGCTTATAGCGGGAGTTCCTACAATGAGCAGTTCTTC
CASSGQAYSGSSYNEQFF
>-|-|TRBV7-9|TRBJ1-2
TGTGCCAGCAGCTTAAATCCGGCTTCACTAGACTATGGCTACACCTTC
CASSLNPASLDYGYTF
>TRBD1|-|TRBV2|TRBJ1-6
TGTGCCAGCGCTACGACAGGGAACGGTTCACCCCTCCACTTT
CASATTGNGSPLHF
>TRBD2|-|TRBV4-1|TRBJ2-5
TGCGCCAGCAGCCAAGATTCCCTAGCGGGAGTTTACGGCCAAGAGACCCAGTACTTC
CASSQDSLAGVYGQETQYF
>-|-|TRBV3-1|TRBJ2-7
TGTGCCAGCAGCCTCCAGAGCTACGAGCAGTACTTC
CASSLQSYEQYF
>TRBD1|few|TRBV20-1|TRBJ1-5
TGCAGTGCTAAGCCAGGGGGGAACAATCAGCCCCAGCATTTT
CSAKPGGNNQPQHF
>-|few|TRBV6-5|TRBJ1-5
TGTGCCAGCAGTTACGGTCGGCAGAATCAGCCCCAGCATTTT
CASSYGRQNQPQHF
>-|-|TRBV20-1|TRBJ2-7
TGCAGTGCTAGTGGAAGACCTAGGGGGTCCTACGAGCAGTACTTC
CSASGRPRGSYEQYF
>-|-|TRBV6-1|TRBJ1-3
TGTGCCAGCAGGCAACAAAACTTGGGAAACACCATATATTTT
CASRQQNLGNTIYF
>TRBD1|few|TRBV6-1|TRBJ1-1
TGTGCCAGCAGCCCAGACAGGGGGTGGGATATTTTCTTT
CASSPDRGWDIFF
>TRBD2|-|TRBV10-3|TRBJ2-5
TGTGCCATCAGTGAAAACACCGGGACTAGCTATGAGACCCAGTACTTC
CAISENTGTSYETQYF
>-|few|TRBV7-9|TRBJ2-4
TGTGCCAGCAGCGTTCGGAACATTCAGTACTTC
CASSVRNIQYF
>TRBD2|few|TRBV6-1|TRBJ2-1
TGTGCCAGCAGTGAAGATCCTAGCGGGGCCTCCAATGAGCAGTTCTTC
CASSEDPSGASNEQFF
>TRBD2|-|TRBV27|TRBJ2-5
TGTGCCAGCAGTCTTAGCGGGGGGGGGAGGGCCCAGTACTTC
CASSLSGGGRAQYF
>-|many|TRBV7-2|TRBJ2-5
TGTGCCAGCAGCTGGGGGGCTAGCGCCCAGGGACGGGAGACCCAGTACTTC
CASSWGASAQGRETQYF
>-|-|TRBV4-1|TRBJ2-1
TGCGCCAGCAGCCAAGATCTCTACACCAATGAGCAGTTCTTC
CASSQDLYTNEQFF
>-|-|TRBV6-8|TRBJ1-5
TGTGCCAGCGGGGCCGGGCGTCAGCCCCAGCATTTT
CASGAGRQPQHF
>-|once|TRBV12-3/TRBV12-4|TRBJ1-5
TGTGCCAGCAGTCTATTAGAGGGGCAGCCCCAGCATTTT
CASSLLEGQPQHF
>-|-|TRBV20-1|TRBJ1-4
TGCAGTGCTAGACGACCTAGGGCAACTAATGAAAAACTGTTTTTT
CSARRPRATNEKLFF
>TRBD2|-|TRBV29-1|TRBJ2-7
TGCAGCGTGAGCGGGAGCTCATACGAGCAGTACTTC
CSVSGSSYEQYF
>-|-|TRBV4-1|TRBJ2-1
TGCGCCAGCAGCCAACCTAGGAGTGGCCTCTCCTACAATGAGCAGTTCTTC
CASSQPRSGLSYNEQFF
>-|many|TRBV7-2|TRBJ2-3
TGTGCCAGCAGCCGACTACAGGGCATTACGCAGTATTTT
CASSRLQGITQYF
>TRBD2|many|TRBV6-6|TRBJ2-1
TGTGCCAGCAGTTCTTCCGGGACTAGCGGCCACAATGAGCAGTTCTTC
CASSSSGTSGHNEQFF
>-|-|TRBV12-3/TRBV12-4|TRBJ2-3
TGTGCCAGCAGTTTAGATTCGAGCTTACCTAGCACAGATACGCAGTATTTT
CASSLDSSLPSTDTQYF
>-|-|TRBV6-5|TRBJ1-2
TGTGCCAGCAGTAGCAGGGACCATCACTATGGCTACACCTTC
CASSSRDHHYGYTF
>-|-|TRBV2|TRBJ1-2
TGTGCCAGCTCTGAATTTAACTATGGCTACACCTTC
CASSEFNYGYTF
>-|-|TRBV7-6|TRBJ2-1
TGTGCCAGCAGCTTAGGAGATGGGGGGGGCCCATACAATGAGCAGTTCTTC
CASSLGDGGGPYNEQFF
>-|-|TRBV7-9|TRBJ1-1
TGTGCCAGCAGCTCTTTTCGGACGGTCTTTACTGAAGCTTTCTTT
CASSSFRTVFTEAFF
>-|few|TRBV11-3|TRBJ2-1
TGTGCCAGCAGCTTAAAACGCGACATCTACAATGAGCAGTTCTTC
CASSLKRDIYNEQFF
>TRBD2|-|TRBV20-1|TRBJ2-3
TGCAGTGCTACACTAGCGGGAGCTGGAGATACGCAGTATTTT
CSATLAGAGDTQYF
>-|-|TRBV28|TRBJ2-7
TGTGCCATCGGGCGGGGTCGGAGCTACGAGCAGTACTTC
CAIGRGRSYEQYF
>-|-|TRBV12-3/TRBV12-4|TRBJ2-3
TGTGCCAACAGTACAAACAGATTAGGGGCCACCGGTTGGGATACGCAGTATTTT
CANSTNRLGATGWDTQYF
>-|-|TRBV12-3/TRBV12-4|TRBJ2-2
TGTGCCAGCAGCAAGACTCTTGGCGGGACCGGGGAGCTGTTTTTT
CASSKTLGGTGELFF
>-|-|TRBV20-1|TRBJ1-4
TGCAGTGCTAGAGAGGCGGGGGCGGGTGAAAAACTGTTTTTT
CSAREAGAGEKLFF
>TRBD2|-|TRBV20-1|TRBJ2-1
TGCAGTGCTGCACGACTAGCGGTAGACAATGAGCAGTTCTTC
CSAARLAVDNEQFF